This T cell receptor (beta chain) derives from a study of metastatic and nonmetastatic thyroid tumors. Study at large: It was across blood and tumor or nodule tissue from malignant and benign thyroid patients that repertoires were compared.

Each patient went into thyroid surgery without having received any treatment. The CDR3 extends over 14 amino acids. Germline CDR1 and CDR2: SGHTS and YDEGEE. J was trimmed by 3 bases and V by 5 bases; bases with no gene match: 5. Using MiXCR, TCRdb reanalyzed the PCR reads. The sample has about 24,000 clones, under 25% seen once. This clone occurred many times. The receptor was derived from a male donor with papillary thyroid cancer or a benign thyroid nodule (not recorded which). Some clones in this sample may be carry-over from other donors' samples. The chain uses TRBV5-8 and TRBJ2-1; TRBD1 matches at 7 bases. The sequenced sample was blood. The CDR3 bases are TGTGCCAGCAGACCCGGGACAGACTACAATGAGCAGTTCTTC. The encoded protein is CASRPGTDYNEQFF. The variable domain in full, completed from reference TRBV5-8 and TRBJ2-1, reads EAGVTQSPTHLIKTRGQQATLRCSPISGHTSVYWYQQALGLGLQFLLWYDEGEERNRGNFPPRFSGRQFPNYSSELNVNALELEDSALYLCASRPGTDYNEQFFGPGTRLTVL.